The clone carrying this T cell receptor beta chain was observed many times. Its antigen is not identified. Trimming pared 3 bases from V and 4 bases from J, leaving 13 bases between. CDR3 length: 15 amino acids. Germline V gives CDR1 SGHTA, CDR2 FQGNSA. This specimen belongs to a study of human T cells and chemical hapten exposure. Study overall: Slight volume differences across pooled libraries mainly accounted for varying per-sample TCR yields. Study-wide findings and caveats: After DPC sensitization, TCRs above 1 in 1000 frequency showed no change. Donor immune responses may differ from healthy people's, since all donors had alopecia.

The time point denotes: pre-sensitization, week 0. The treatment here: therapeutic diphenylcyclopropenone sensitization with weekly scalp DPC. TCRdb reprocessed the RACE reads via MiXCR and lists one record per CDR3 protein. Of tens of thousands of distinct CDR3 sequences listed, about 7% were seen once; the top ten hold more than 1.5%. This specimen consisted of whole blood, obtained in connection with sensitization to the hapten diphenylcyclopropenone (DPC). The chain recombines TRBV7-2 with TRBJ1-5; D is perhaps TRBD1 (6 bases). The TCR sequence derives from a woman aged 25 to 39 with alopecia areata. Some clones in this sample may be carry-over from other donors' samples. This chain's CDR3 is CASSFGRGGNQPQHF. DNA for the CDR3: TGTGCCAGCAGCTTTGGTAGAGGGGGTAATCAGCCCCAGCATTTT. Full variable domain (outside the CDR3, taken from reference TRBV7-2 and TRBJ1-5): GAGVSQSPSNKVTEKGKDVELRCDPISGHTALYWYRQSLGQGLEFLIYFQGNSAPDKSGLPSDRFSAERTGGSVSTLTIQRTQQEDSAVYLCASSFGRGGNQPQHFGDGTRLSIL.